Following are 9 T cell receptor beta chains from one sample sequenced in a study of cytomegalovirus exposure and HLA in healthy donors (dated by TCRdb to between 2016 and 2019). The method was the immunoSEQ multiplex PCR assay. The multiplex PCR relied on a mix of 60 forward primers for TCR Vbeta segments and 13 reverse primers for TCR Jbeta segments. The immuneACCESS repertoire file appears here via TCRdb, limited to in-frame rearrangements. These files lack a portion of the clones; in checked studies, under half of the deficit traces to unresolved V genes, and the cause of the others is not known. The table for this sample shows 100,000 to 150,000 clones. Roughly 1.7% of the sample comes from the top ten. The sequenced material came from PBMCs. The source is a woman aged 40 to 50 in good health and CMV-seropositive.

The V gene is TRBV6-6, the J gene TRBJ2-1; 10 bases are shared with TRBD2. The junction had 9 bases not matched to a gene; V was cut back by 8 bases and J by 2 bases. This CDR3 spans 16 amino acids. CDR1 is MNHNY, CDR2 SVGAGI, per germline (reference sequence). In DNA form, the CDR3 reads TGTGCCAGCTGGGTTCCCGGGACTAGCGCCTACAATGAGCAGTTCTTC. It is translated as CASWVPGTSAYNEQFF.

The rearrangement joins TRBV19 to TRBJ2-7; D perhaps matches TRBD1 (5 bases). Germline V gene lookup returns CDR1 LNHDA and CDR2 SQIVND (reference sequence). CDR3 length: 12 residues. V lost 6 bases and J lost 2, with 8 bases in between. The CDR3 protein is CASSRTPYEQYF. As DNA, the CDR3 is TGTGCCAGTAGCCGGACACCCTACGAGCAGTACTTC.

The CDR3 sequence: CAGRGVVGELFF. In nucleotides, the CDR3 is TGTGCCGGCCGGGGGGTGGTCGGGGAGCTGTTTTTT. This chain joins TRBV30 and TRBJ2-2; 7 positions match TRBD2. The CDR3 contains 12 residues. With V trimmed by 8 bases and J by 7 bases, 7 bases remained unmatched. Germline V gene lookup returns CDR1 GTSNPN and CDR2 SVGIG (reference sequence). The whole variable domain, filled in from reference TRBV30 and TRBJ2-2, reads SQTIHQWPATLVQPVGSPLSLECTVEGTSNPNLYWYRQAAGRGLQLLFYSVGIGQISSEVPQNLSASRPQDRQFILSSKKLLLSDSGFYLCAGRGVVGELFFGEGSRLTVL.

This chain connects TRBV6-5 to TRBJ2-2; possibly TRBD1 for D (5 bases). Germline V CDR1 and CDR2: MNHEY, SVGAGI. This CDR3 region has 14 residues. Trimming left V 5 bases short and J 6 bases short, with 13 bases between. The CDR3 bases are TGTGCCAGCAGTGAACTATGGACATCCGGGGAGCTGTTTTTT. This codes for CASSELWTSGELFF.

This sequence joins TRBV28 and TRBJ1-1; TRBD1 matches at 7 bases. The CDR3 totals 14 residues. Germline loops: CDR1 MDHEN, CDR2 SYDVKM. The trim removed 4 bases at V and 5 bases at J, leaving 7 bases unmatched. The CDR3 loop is CASSSPGGRTEAFF. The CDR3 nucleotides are TGTGCCAGCAGTTCCCCAGGGGGAAGGACTGAAGCTTTCTTT.

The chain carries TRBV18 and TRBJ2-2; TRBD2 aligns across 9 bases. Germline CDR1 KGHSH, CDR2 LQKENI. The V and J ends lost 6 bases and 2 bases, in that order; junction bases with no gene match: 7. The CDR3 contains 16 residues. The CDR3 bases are TGTGCCAGCTCCCAGGGACTAGCTACAAACACCGGGGAGCTGTTTTTT. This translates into CASSQGLATNTGELFF.

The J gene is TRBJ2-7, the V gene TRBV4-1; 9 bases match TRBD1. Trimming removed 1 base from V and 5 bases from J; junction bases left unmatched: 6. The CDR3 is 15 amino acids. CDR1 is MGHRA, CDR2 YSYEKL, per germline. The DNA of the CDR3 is TGCGCCAGCAGCCAAGTGGGGACAGGGACCAACGAGCAGTACTTC. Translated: CASSQVGTGTNEQYF.

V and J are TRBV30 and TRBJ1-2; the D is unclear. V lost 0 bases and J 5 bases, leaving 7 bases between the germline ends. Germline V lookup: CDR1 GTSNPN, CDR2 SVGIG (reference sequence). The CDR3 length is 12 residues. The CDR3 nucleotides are TGTGCCTGGAGTGTAAGCATTTATGGCTACACCTTC. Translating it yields CAWSVSIYGYTF.

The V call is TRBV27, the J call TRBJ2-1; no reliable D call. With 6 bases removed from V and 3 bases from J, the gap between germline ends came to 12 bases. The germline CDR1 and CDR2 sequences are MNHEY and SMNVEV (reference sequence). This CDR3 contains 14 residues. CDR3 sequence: CASRSTRNYNEQFF. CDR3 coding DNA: TGTGCCAGCAGGTCGACACGGAACTACAATGAGCAGTTCTTC.